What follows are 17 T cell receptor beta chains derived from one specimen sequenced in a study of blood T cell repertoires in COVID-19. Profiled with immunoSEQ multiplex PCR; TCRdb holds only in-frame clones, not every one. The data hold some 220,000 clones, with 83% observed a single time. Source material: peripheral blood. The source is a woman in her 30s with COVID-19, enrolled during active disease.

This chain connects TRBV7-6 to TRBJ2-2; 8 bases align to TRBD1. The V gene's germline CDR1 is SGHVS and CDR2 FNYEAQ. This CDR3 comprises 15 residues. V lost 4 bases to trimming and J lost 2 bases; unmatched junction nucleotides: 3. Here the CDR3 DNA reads TGTGCCAGCAGCTCCGGGACAGGCAACACCGGGGAGCTGTTTTTT. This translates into CASSSGTGNTGELFF.

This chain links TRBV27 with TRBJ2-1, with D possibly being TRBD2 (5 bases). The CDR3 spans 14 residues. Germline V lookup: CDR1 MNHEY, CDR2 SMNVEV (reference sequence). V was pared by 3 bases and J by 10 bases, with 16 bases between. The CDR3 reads CASSLRVGPDEQFF. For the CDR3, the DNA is TGTGCCAGCAGTTTGAGGGTAGGCCCTGACGAGCAGTTCTTC.

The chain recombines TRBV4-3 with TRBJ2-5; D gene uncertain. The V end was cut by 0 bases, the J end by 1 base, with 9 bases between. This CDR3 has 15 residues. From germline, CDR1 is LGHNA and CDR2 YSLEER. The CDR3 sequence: CASSQDLTVQETQYF. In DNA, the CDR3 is TGCGCCAGCAGCCAAGATCTCACGGTCCAAGAGACCCAGTACTTC.

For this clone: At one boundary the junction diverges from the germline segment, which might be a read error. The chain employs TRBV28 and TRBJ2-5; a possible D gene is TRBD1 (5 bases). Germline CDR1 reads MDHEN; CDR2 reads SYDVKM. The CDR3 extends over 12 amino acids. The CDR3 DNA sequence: TGTGCCAGCAATCTCAGTGGGCAGGGATCGAACTTC. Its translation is CASNLSGQGSNF.

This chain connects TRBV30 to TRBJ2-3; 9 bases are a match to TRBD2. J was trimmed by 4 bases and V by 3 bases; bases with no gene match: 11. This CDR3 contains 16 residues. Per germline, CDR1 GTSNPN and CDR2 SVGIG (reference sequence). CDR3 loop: CAWSKSGGGAADTQYF. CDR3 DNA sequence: TGTGCCTGGAGCAAATCAGGCGGGGGGGCTGCAGATACGCAGTATTTT.

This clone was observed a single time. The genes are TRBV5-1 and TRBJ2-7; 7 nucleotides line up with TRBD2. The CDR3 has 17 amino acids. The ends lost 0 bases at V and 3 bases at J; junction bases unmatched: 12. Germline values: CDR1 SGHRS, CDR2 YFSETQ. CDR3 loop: CASSLGFSGGSIYEQYF. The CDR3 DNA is TGCGCCAGCAGCTTGGGATTTTCGGGGGGAAGCATCTACGAGCAGTACTTC.

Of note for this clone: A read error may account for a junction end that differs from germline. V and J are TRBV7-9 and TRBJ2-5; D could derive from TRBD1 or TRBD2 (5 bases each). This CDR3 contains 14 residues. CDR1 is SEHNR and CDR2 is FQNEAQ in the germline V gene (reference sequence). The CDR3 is CASSLAGAQETQYF. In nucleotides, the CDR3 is TGTGCCAGCAGCCTAGCTGGGGCCCAAGAGACCCAGTACTTC.

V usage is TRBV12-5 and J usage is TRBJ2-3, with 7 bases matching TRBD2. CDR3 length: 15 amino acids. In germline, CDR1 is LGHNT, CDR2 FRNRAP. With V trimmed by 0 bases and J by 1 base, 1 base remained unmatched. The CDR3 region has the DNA TGTGCTAGTGGTTTGGTTCGGGAGGGCACAGATACGCAGTATTTT. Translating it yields CASGLVREGTDTQYF.

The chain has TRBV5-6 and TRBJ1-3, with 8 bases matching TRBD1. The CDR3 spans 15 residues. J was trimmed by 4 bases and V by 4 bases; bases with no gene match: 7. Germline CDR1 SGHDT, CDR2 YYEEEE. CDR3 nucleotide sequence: TGTGCCAGCAGCCCCTTGGACAGGGCAGGAAACACCATATATTTT. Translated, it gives CASSPLDRAGNTIYF.

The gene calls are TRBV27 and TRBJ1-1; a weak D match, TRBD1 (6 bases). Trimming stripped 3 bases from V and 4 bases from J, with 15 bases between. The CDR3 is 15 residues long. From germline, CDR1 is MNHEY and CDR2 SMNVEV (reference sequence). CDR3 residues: CASSFRGGILTEAFF. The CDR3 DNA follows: TGTGCCAGCAGTTTCAGGGGCGGAATACTCACTGAAGCTTTCTTT.

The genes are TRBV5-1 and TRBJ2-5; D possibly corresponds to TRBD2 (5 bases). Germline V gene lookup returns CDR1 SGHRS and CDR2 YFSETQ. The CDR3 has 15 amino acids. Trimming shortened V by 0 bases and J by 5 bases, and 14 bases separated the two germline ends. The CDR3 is CASSLATRDKETQYF. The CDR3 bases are TGCGCCAGCAGCTTGGCCACACGGGATAAGGAGACCCAGTACTTC.

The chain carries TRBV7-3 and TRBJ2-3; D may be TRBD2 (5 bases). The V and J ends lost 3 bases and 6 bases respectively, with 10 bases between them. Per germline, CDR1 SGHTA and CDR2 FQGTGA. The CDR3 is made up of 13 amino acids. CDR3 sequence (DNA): TGTGCCAGCAGCTTTTCCCGGGGTGATACGCAGTATTTT. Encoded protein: CASSFSRGDTQYF.

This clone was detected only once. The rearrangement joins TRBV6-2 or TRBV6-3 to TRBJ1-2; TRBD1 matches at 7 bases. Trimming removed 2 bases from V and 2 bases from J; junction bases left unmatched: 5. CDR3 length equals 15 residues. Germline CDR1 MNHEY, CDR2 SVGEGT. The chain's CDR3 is CASSYDRAENYGYTF. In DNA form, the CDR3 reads TGTGCCAGCAGTTACGACAGGGCAGAGAACTATGGCTACACCTTC.

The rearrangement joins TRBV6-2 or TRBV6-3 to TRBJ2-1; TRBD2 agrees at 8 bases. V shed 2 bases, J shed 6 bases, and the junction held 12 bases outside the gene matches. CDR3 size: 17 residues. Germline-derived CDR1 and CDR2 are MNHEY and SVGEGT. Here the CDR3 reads CASSYPFRGGAGNEQFF. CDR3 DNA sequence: TGTGCCAGCAGTTACCCCTTCCGGGGGGGGGCGGGCAATGAGCAGTTCTTC.

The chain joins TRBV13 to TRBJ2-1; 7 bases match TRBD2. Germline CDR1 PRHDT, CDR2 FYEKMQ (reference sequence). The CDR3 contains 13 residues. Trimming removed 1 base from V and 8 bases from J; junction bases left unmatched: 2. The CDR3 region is CASSLEAGYEQFF. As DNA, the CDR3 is TGTGCCAGCAGCTTAGAAGCGGGGTATGAGCAGTTCTTC.

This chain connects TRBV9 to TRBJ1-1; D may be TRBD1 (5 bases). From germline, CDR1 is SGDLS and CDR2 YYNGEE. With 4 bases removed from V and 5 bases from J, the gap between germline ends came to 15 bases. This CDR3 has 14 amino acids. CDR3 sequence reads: CASSTGGGKTEAFF. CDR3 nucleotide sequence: TGTGCCAGCAGCACCGGGGGAGGGAAGACTGAAGCTTTCTTT.

CDR3 in amino acids: CASSLGQGFTNEKLFF. The CDR3 DNA is TGCGCCAGCAGCTTAGGACAGGGCTTCACTAATGAAAAACTGTTTTTT. The V and J genes are TRBV5-1 and TRBJ1-4, with 8 bases matching TRBD1. Germline trimming cut 2 bases from V and 2 bases from J; bases unmatched to any gene: 5. Per the germline V gene, CDR1 is SGHRS and CDR2 is YFSETQ. The CDR3 consists of 16 residues.